This is a list of T cell receptor beta chains from one sample in a study of blood T cell repertoires in COVID-19. Here immunoSEQ multiplex PCR was the method, and the copy in TCRdb shows in-frame clones only, minus some. The repertoire holds nearly 45,000 clones, with about 86% as singletons. Material for sequencing was peripheral blood. These receptors originate from a middle-aged man with COVID-19, enrolled during active disease. Both conserved end residues are part of each CDR3. D genes are given only for firm matches. Expanded clones get a size class; other rows say once, few or many, or leave the size out.

J: TRBJ2-5; D: -; length: 15; V: TRBV27; size: -; CDR3: CASSPVEQGQETQYF; DNA: TGTGCCAGCAGCCCCGTTGAGCAGGGCCAAGAGACCCAGTACTTC
J: TRBJ2-3; D: TRBD1; length: 15; V: TRBV18; size: -; CDR3: CASSQDRGLTDTQYF; DNA: TGTGCCAGCTCACAGGACAGGGGGCTAACAGATACGCAGTATTTT
J: TRBJ2-2; D: -; length: 14; V: TRBV3-1/TRBV3-2; size: once; CDR3: CASSLQRGSGELFF; DNA: TGTGCCAGCAGCCTTCAACGAGGTTCGGGGGAGCTGTTTTTT
J: TRBJ2-7; D: -; length: 14; V: TRBV19; size: few; CDR3: CASSPLTASYEQYF; DNA: TGTGCCAGTAGTCCCCTGACAGCCTCCTACGAGCAGTACTTC
J: TRBJ2-1; D: -; length: 12; V: TRBV18; size: -; CDR3: CASSPPQGSQFF; DNA: TGTGCCAGCTCACCACCGCAGGGGTCCCAGTTCTTC
J: TRBJ2-5; D: -; length: 15; V: TRBV14; size: -; CDR3: CASSQGGTSRETQYF; DNA: TGTGCCAGCAGCCAAGGGGGAACTAGCCGAGAGACCCAGTACTTC
J: TRBJ2-3; D: -; length: 15; V: TRBV3-1/TRBV3-2; size: -; CDR3: CASSQDGGSTDTQYF; DNA: TGTGCCAGCAGCCAAGATGGCGGTAGCACAGATACGCAGTATTTT
J: TRBJ1-6; D: TRBD1; length: 12; V: TRBV6-5; size: -; CDR3: CASRDRDSPLHF; DNA: TGTGCCAGCAGGGACAGGGATTCACCCCTCCACTTT
J: TRBJ1-5; D: TRBD1; length: 15; V: TRBV4-1; size: -; CDR3: CASSQGQGLNQPQHF; DNA: TGCGCCAGCAGCCAAGGACAGGGACTTAATCAGCCCCAGCATTTT
J: TRBJ2-3; D: TRBD2; length: 15; V: TRBV5-1; size: once; CDR3: CASSLTSGNTDTQYF; DNA: TGCGCCAGCAGCTTGACTAGCGGGAACACAGATACGCAGTATTTT
J: TRBJ2-1; D: -; length: 13; V: TRBV29-1; size: -; CDR3: CSVGADSYNEQFF; DNA: TGCAGCGTGGGGGCGGACTCCTACAATGAGCAGTTCTTC
J: TRBJ1-1; D: -; length: 14; V: TRBV28; size: -; CDR3: CASRPTGLNTEAFF; DNA: TGTGCCAGCAGGCCTACAGGGTTGAACACTGAAGCTTTCTTT
J: TRBJ2-2; D: -; length: 14; V: TRBV6-5; size: -; CDR3: CASSLDRITGELFF; DNA: TGTGCCAGCAGCCTGGACAGAATCACCGGGGAGCTGTTTTTT
J: TRBJ1-1; D: -; length: 14; V: TRBV7-2; size: -; CDR3: CASRSPIAGGEAFF; DNA: TGTGCCAGCCGATCCCCCATCGCGGGTGGTGAAGCTTTCTTT
J: TRBJ2-5; D: -; length: 14; V: TRBV5-1; size: -; CDR3: CASSYNRVGETQYF; DNA: TGCGCCAGCAGCTATAACAGGGTTGGAGAGACCCAGTACTTC
J: TRBJ2-7; D: -; length: 13; V: TRBV20-1; size: -; CDR3: CSASWAGPYEQYF; DNA: TGCAGTGCTAGTTGGGCAGGGCCCTACGAGCAGTACTTC
J: TRBJ2-5; D: -; length: 15; V: TRBV11-2; size: -; CDR3: CASSLDRTSHLAQYF; DNA: TGTGCCAGCAGCTTAGATAGAACTAGCCATTTGGCCCAGTACTTC
J: TRBJ2-1; D: -; length: 13; V: TRBV6-5; size: -; CDR3: CASSMTGVYEQFF; DNA: TGTGCCAGCAGTATGACTGGCGTCTATGAGCAGTTCTTC
J: TRBJ2-3; D: -; length: 12; V: TRBV5-4; size: -; CDR3: CASSSWLDTQYF; DNA: TGTGCCAGCAGCTCCTGGCTCGATACGCAGTATTTT
J: TRBJ1-2; D: -; length: 15; V: TRBV28; size: -; CDR3: CASSVGSVNYYGYTF; DNA: TGTGCCAGCAGCGTCGGGTCGGTAAATTACTATGGCTACACCTTC
J: TRBJ2-3; D: TRBD2; length: 15; V: TRBV30; size: few; CDR3: CAWSAGLASGDTQYF; DNA: TGTGCCTGGTCGGCCGGACTAGCCTCCGGAGATACGCAGTATTTT
J: TRBJ1-5; D: -; length: 12; V: TRBV7-8; size: few; CDR3: CASKSGDQPQHF; DNA: TGTGCCAGCAAATCGGGTGATCAGCCCCAGCATTTT
J: TRBJ2-2; D: TRBD2; length: 15; V: TRBV19; size: -; CDR3: CASGTSGGLDGELFF; DNA: TGTGCCAGTGGGACTAGCGGGGGGCTTGACGGGGAGCTGTTTTTT
J: TRBJ2-5; D: TRBD2; length: 14; V: TRBV2; size: -; CDR3: CASSEGRLAETQYF; DNA: TGTGCCAGCAGTGAAGGGCGACTAGCAGAGACCCAGTACTTC
J: TRBJ1-1; D: -; length: 17; V: TRBV24-1; size: -; CDR3: CATSDTPGTRGGTEAFF; DNA: TGTGCCACCAGTGATACCCCCGGGACTCGGGGGGGGACTGAAGCTTTCTTT
J: TRBJ2-1; D: -; length: 17; V: TRBV14; size: -; CDR3: CASSQGWWPQRGNEQFF; DNA: TGTGCCAGCAGCCAAGGGTGGTGGCCACAAAGGGGCAATGAGCAGTTCTTC
J: TRBJ2-1; D: TRBD2; length: 13; V: TRBV5-4; size: -; CDR3: CASRPSGYNEQFF; DNA: TGTGCCAGCAGGCCTAGCGGGTACAATGAGCAGTTCTTC
J: TRBJ2-7; D: TRBD1; length: 15; V: TRBV6-4; size: -; CDR3: CASSEPSRGPYEQYF; DNA: TGTGCCAGCAGTGAACCCTCCAGGGGGCCCTACGAGCAGTACTTC
J: TRBJ1-4; D: TRBD1; length: 14; V: TRBV7-8; size: -; CDR3: CASSTQGGSEKLFF; DNA: TGTGCCAGCAGCACACAGGGGGGGAGTGAAAAACTGTTTTTT
J: TRBJ2-1; D: TRBD2; length: 17; V: TRBV7-2; size: -; CDR3: CASSLNLAGGSYNEQFF; DNA: TGTGCCAGCAGCCTAAATCTAGCGGGGGGGTCTTACAATGAGCAGTTCTTC
J: TRBJ1-5; D: -; length: 15; V: TRBV7-8; size: -; CDR3: CASSPKGVSNQPQHF; DNA: TGTGCCAGCAGTCCTAAGGGGGTATCCAATCAGCCCCAGCATTTT
J: TRBJ1-2; D: TRBD1; length: 15; V: TRBV5-1; size: once; CDR3: CASSLVGGGDYGYTF; DNA: TGCGCCAGCAGCTTGGTAGGAGGGGGCGACTATGGCTACACCTTC
J: TRBJ1-1; D: -; length: 13; V: TRBV4-1; size: -; CDR3: CASSQDLNTEAFF; DNA: TGCGCCAGCAGCCAAGATTTAAACACTGAAGCTTTCTTT
J: TRBJ2-2; D: -; length: 14; V: TRBV5-1; size: -; CDR3: CASSLGLYTGELFF; DNA: TGCGCCAGCAGCTTGGGACTCTACACCGGGGAGCTGTTTTTT
J: TRBJ1-2; D: TRBD1; length: 13; V: TRBV5-1; size: -; CDR3: CASRLGQGSGYTF; DNA: TGCGCCAGCAGGTTGGGACAGGGGTCAGGCTACACCTTC
J: TRBJ2-7; D: -; length: 15; V: TRBV2; size: -; CDR3: CASSEASRGAYEQYF; DNA: TGTGCCAGCAGTGAAGCTAGCAGGGGCGCCTACGAGCAGTACTTC
J: TRBJ2-5; D: TRBD1; length: 13; V: TRBV19; size: -; CDR3: CASIDRDQETQYF; DNA: TGTGCCAGTATTGACAGGGACCAAGAGACCCAGTACTTC
J: TRBJ2-3; D: TRBD1; length: 17; V: TRBV19; size: -; CDR3: CASSIRPRGPVTDTQYF; DNA: TGTGCCAGTAGTATAAGGCCCAGGGGGCCGGTCACAGATACGCAGTATTTT
J: TRBJ2-5; D: -; length: 15; V: TRBV6-5; size: -; CDR3: CASTLFGQYQETQYF; DNA: TGTGCCAGCACCCTATTTGGACAGTACCAAGAGACCCAGTACTTC
J: TRBJ1-4; D: -; length: 16; V: TRBV6-2/TRBV6-3; size: -; CDR3: CASSYSALGGNEKLFF; DNA: TGTGCCAGCAGTTACTCCGCACTGGGGGGGAATGAAAAACTGTTTTTT
J: TRBJ1-2; D: TRBD1; length: 15; V: TRBV5-1; size: -; CDR3: CASSLGQGARDGYTF; DNA: TGCGCCAGCAGCCTGGGACAGGGGGCCCGTGATGGCTACACCTTC
J: TRBJ2-3; D: TRBD2; length: 14; V: TRBV9; size: -; CDR3: CASSESGSSDTQYF; DNA: TGTGCCAGCAGCGAAAGCGGGAGTTCAGATACGCAGTATTTT
J: TRBJ1-3; D: -; length: 15; V: TRBV28; size: -; CDR3: CASTPGGLSGNTIYF; DNA: TGTGCCAGCACCCCGGGGGGCCTCTCTGGAAACACCATATATTTT
J: TRBJ2-4; D: TRBD1; length: 14; V: TRBV11-3; size: -; CDR3: CASSAWTGQNIQYF; DNA: TGTGCCAGCAGCGCTTGGACAGGACAAAACATTCAGTACTTC
J: TRBJ2-7; D: TRBD2; length: 12; V: TRBV19; size: -; CDR3: CASGTSSYEQYF; DNA: TGTGCCAGCGGGACTAGCAGTTACGAGCAGTACTTC
J: TRBJ2-7; D: TRBD1; length: 16; V: TRBV18; size: -; CDR3: CASSPPTGEGSYEQYF; DNA: TGTGCCAGCTCACCTCCTACAGGGGAAGGGTCCTACGAGCAGTACTTC
J: TRBJ2-1; D: -; length: 12; V: TRBV6-5; size: -; CDR3: CASSATGFEQFF; DNA: TGTGCCAGCAGCGCTACCGGGTTTGAGCAGTTCTTC
J: TRBJ2-7; D: -; length: 10; V: TRBV20-1; size: -; CDR3: CSAGSNEQYF; DNA: TGCAGTGCGGGGAGTAACGAGCAGTACTTC
J: TRBJ2-7; D: -; length: 15; V: TRBV3-1/TRBV3-2; size: -; CDR3: CASSQEGLAPYEQYF; DNA: TGTGCCAGCAGCCAAGAGGGACTGGCTCCCTACGAGCAGTACTTC
J: TRBJ1-5; D: -; length: 15; V: TRBV19; size: -; CDR3: CASSPRNEGNQPQHF; DNA: TGTGCCAGTAGTCCGCGTAACGAGGGCAATCAGCCCCAGCATTTT
J: TRBJ2-1; D: TRBD2; length: 15; V: TRBV6-5; size: -; CDR3: CASSYASGGFNEQFF; DNA: TGTGCCAGCAGTTACGCTAGCGGGGGGTTCAATGAGCAGTTCTTC
J: TRBJ1-1; D: TRBD1; length: 14; V: TRBV3-1/TRBV3-2; size: few; CDR3: CASRRGTDSTEAFF; DNA: TGTGCCAGCAGACGCGGGACAGATTCCACTGAAGCTTTCTTT
J: TRBJ1-2; D: TRBD1; length: 13; V: TRBV2; size: -; CDR3: CASTATGNGGYTF; DNA: TGTGCCAGCACCGCGACAGGGAATGGCGGCTACACCTTC
J: TRBJ1-2; D: -; length: 13; V: TRBV12-3/TRBV12-4; size: -; CDR3: CASKRGNNYGYTF; DNA: TGTGCCAGCAAAAGAGGAAATAACTATGGCTACACCTTC
J: TRBJ2-1; D: -; length: 15; V: TRBV28; size: -; CDR3: CASSPALQENNEQFF; DNA: TGTGCCAGCAGTCCGGCCCTACAGGAAAACAATGAGCAGTTCTTC